One sample yielded the 21 T cell receptor beta chains listed below, sequenced in a study of CXCR3-negative and CXCR3-positive naive CD8 T cells. All TRB cDNA libraries came from 5' RACE performed with UMI labels. TCRdb reprocessed the 5' RACE reads and reports one entry per CDR3 protein, with no DNA. The sample data list 35,000 to 55,000 distinct CDR3 sequences. Sequenced: naive CXCR3- CD8+ T cells from blood. Subset here: CD45RO-CCR7+CD27+CD95- naive CD8+ T cells lacking CXCR3 (TNR3-). The receptors shown here come from a human donor in good health. Some clones in this sample may be carry-over from other donors' samples.

The V and J genes are TRBV27 and TRBJ2-3; TCRdb returns TRBD2, unconfirmable since there is no DNA. Germline V gives CDR1 MNHEY, CDR2 SMNVEV (reference sequence). The CDR3 runs to 14 residues. CDR3 sequence: CASSLSVGAGVAYF.

The chain uses TRBV3-1 and TRBJ2-7. Germline loops: CDR1 LGHDT, CDR2 YNNKEL (reference sequence). The CDR3 consists of 14 residues. The CDR3 loop is CASSQVDTTYEQYF.

The chain carries TRBV28 and TRBJ2-3; lacking DNA, the TRBD2 call made by TCRdb goes unchecked. This CDR3 region has 18 residues. Germline assignment: CDR1 MDHEN and CDR2 SYDVKM. The CDR3: CASSTPLLAKWSTDTQYF.

CDR3 protein: CSVLGARSSYEQYF. This sequence joins TRBV29-1 and TRBJ2-7; TCRdb gives TRBD1 as the D gene, but with no DNA this cannot be confirmed. The CDR3 consists of 14 residues. Germline V lookup: CDR1 SQVTM, CDR2 ANQGSEA.

The chain carries TRBV29-1 and TRBJ2-7. The germline V gene has CDR1 SQVTM and CDR2 ANQGSEA. The CDR3 has 13 amino acids. The CDR3 loop reads CSGVVGDTYEQYF.

The J gene is TRBJ2-7, the V gene TRBV12-3 or TRBV12-4. The CDR3 totals 13 residues. The CDR3 is CASSSSPAAEQYF.

The J gene is TRBJ1-2, the V gene TRBV20-1. The CDR3 has 14 amino acids. Germline CDR1 DFQATT, CDR2 SNEGSKA (reference sequence). This chain's CDR3 is CSARRTLQDYGYTF.

The CDR3 loop reads CASRFQETQYF. This rearrangement joins TRBV11-2 to TRBJ2-5. From germline, CDR1 is SGHAT and CDR2 FQNNGV. CDR3 size: 11 residues.

The rearrangement links TRBV27 to TRBJ2-2; TCRdb's D gene call, TRBD2, goes unchecked for lack of DNA. This CDR3 comprises 14 residues. CDR1 and CDR2 (germline): MNHEY, SMNVEV (reference sequence). The CDR3 loop is CASMGLMNTGELFF.

The chain couples TRBV7-2 to TRBJ2-1; TCRdb designates TRBD2, a call that cannot be tested without DNA. The CDR3 is 14 residues long. The germline CDR1 and CDR2 sequences are SGHTA and FQGNSA. This chain's CDR3 is CASSPELGTAGTFF.

The gene calls are TRBV11-3 and TRBJ2-7. Germline assignment: CDR1 SGHNT and CDR2 YENEEA. CDR3 size: 15 residues. The CDR3 here is CASSLGFGVPYEQYF.

The chain combines TRBV4-3 with TRBJ2-7; TCRdb's D call of TRBD2 is untestable without DNA. CDR1 is LGHNA, CDR2 YSLEER, per germline. This CDR3 has 15 residues. The CDR3 here is CASSQLSGGHYEQYF.

The chain joins TRBV5-4 to TRBJ1-6. CDR1 is SGHNT and CDR2 is YYREEE in the germline V gene (reference sequence). The CDR3 loop spans 13 amino acids. CDR3 amino acids: CASSLDRGSPLHF.

The chain links TRBV5-1 to TRBJ2-7. The CDR3 extends over 15 amino acids. The germline CDR1 and CDR2 sequences are SGHRS and YFSETQ. The CDR3: CASTDSTNGAYEQYF.

The J gene is TRBJ2-1, the V gene TRBV6-4. The V gene's germline CDR1 is MRHNA and CDR2 SNTAGT. The CDR3 spans 14 residues. The CDR3 loop reads CASSAGNSYNEQFF.

This chain joins TRBV4-1 and TRBJ2-3; the D call of TRBD1 rests on TCRdb alone, since no DNA is present to check it. Germline V gene data show CDR1 as MGHRA and CDR2 as YSYEKL. The CDR3 has 18 amino acids. The CDR3 reads CASSQDGVPGQGTDTQYF.

The chain carries TRBV5-1 and TRBJ2-2; TCRdb's assignment of TRBD1 cannot be checked, as there is no DNA. Per the germline V gene, CDR1 is SGHRS and CDR2 is YFSETQ. The CDR3 is made up of 16 amino acids. The CDR3 sequence: CASSSAGTPNTGELFF. Using reference TRBV5-1 and TRBJ2-2 for the parts outside the CDR3, the full variable domain is KAGVTQTPRYLIKTRGQQVTLSCSPISGHRSVSWYQQTPGQGLQFLFEYFSETQRNKGNFPGRFSGRQFSNSRSEMNVSTLELGDSALYLCASSSAGTPNTGELFFGEGSRLTVL.

The chain carries TRBV24-1 and TRBJ2-2; the D call from TCRdb, TRBD1, cannot be confirmed without DNA. Germline V gene sequence: CDR1 KGHDR, CDR2 SFDVKD. The CDR3 covers 15 residues. The CDR3 here is CATSWRGKDTGELFF.

This chain joins TRBV5-6 and TRBJ2-7; as DNA is missing, the TRBD1 call by TCRdb cannot be tested. From germline, CDR1 is SGHDT and CDR2 YYEEEE. The CDR3 is 14 residues long. CDR3 protein: CASSLEQGAYEQYF.

The chain recombines TRBV7-2 with TRBJ2-1. The CDR3 is 13 amino acids. The germline V gene has CDR1 SGHTA and CDR2 FQGNSA. The CDR3 here is CASSLYGEETQYF.

The CDR3 loop is CSAQGGTGTGANVLTF. The chain recombines TRBV29-1 with TRBJ2-6; no DNA is available, so the TRBD1 call from TCRdb remains unchecked. The CDR3 runs to 16 residues. In germline, CDR1 is SQVTM, CDR2 ANQGSEA.